Below are 10 T cell receptor beta chains sequenced from a single sample in a study of type 1 regulatory T cells. Their recognized antigens are unknown. TCRdb analysed the reads with MiXCR anew, one entry per CDR3 protein. Among approximately 3,300 distinct CDR3 sequences, roughly 7.7% were seen once, and the ten largest hold approximately 6.3%. Sequencing input: cultured T cells, either the whole culture or a sorted T cell fraction (not recorded which). The receptors stem from a human donor in good health.

This clonotype is medium-sized (0.01 to 0.1%) by share. V is TRBV25-1 and J is TRBJ1-1; tentative D call: TRBD1 (5 bases). This CDR3 spans 12 amino acids. The ends were cut back, 8 bases at V and 1 base at J, with 8 bases in the middle. Germline V gene data show CDR1 as MGHDK and CDR2 as SYGVNS. This chain's CDR3 is CASGRGNTEAFF. The DNA for the CDR3 is TGTGCCAGCGGAAGGGGGAACACTGAAGCTTTCTTT.

The sample holds many counts of this clonotype. The chain employs TRBV19 and TRBJ2-1, with TRBD2 identical over 11 bases. The J segment lost 7 bases and the V segment lost 6 bases, leaving 11 bases of the junction unmatched. The CDR3 is 16 residues long. The germline V gene has CDR1 LNHDA and CDR2 SQIVND (reference sequence). In nucleotides, the CDR3 is TGTGCCAGTAGAAACCTCGGGACTAGCGGACTGAATGAGCAGTTCTTC. This sequence encodes CASRNLGTSGLNEQFF.

This clonotype is medium-sized by share. The rearrangement uses TRBV11-2 and TRBJ2-7; D unclear. Germline V CDR1 and CDR2: SGHAT, FQNNGV. This CDR3 comprises 14 residues. Deletions cut 1 base from V and 5 bases from J, with 12 bases between. The CDR3 reads CASSLVVFGDEQYF. CDR3 DNA sequence: TGTGCCAGCAGCTTAGTGGTGTTCGGCGACGAGCAGTACTTC.

This clonotype has a handful of counts. Being one base from a much bigger clone, this may be a read error. The rearrangement joins TRBV11-2 to TRBJ2-7; the D gene could be TRBD1 or TRBD2 (7 bases each). The CDR3 sequence is 15 residues long. Germline V gene sequence: CDR1 SGHAT, CDR2 FQNNGV. Trimming took 1 base from V and 0 from J, leaving 10 bases between them. CDR3 DNA sequence: TGTGCCAGCAGCTTAGTCAGGGGGGGCTCCTACGAGCAGTACTTC. Its translation: CASSLVRGGSYEQYF.

By share, this clonotype counts as medium-sized (0.01 to 0.1%). The V call is TRBV7-3, the J call TRBJ2-7, with TRBD2 as a possible D gene (6 bases). The CDR3 extends over 13 amino acids. Trimming pared 8 bases from V and 4 bases from J, leaving 15 bases between. Germline-derived CDR1 and CDR2 are SGHTA and FQGTGA. This chain's CDR3 is CASAGGFGYEQYF. The CDR3 coding sequence is TGTGCCAGCGCCGGGGGATTTGGGTACGAGCAGTACTTC.

To note about this clonotype: A junction boundary mismatches the germline segment, possibly from a read error. This chain joins TRBV4-2 and TRBJ2-7, with D hard to call. Germline values: CDR1 LGHNA, CDR2 YNFKEQ. CDR3 length equals 14 residues. CDR3 DNA: TGTGTCAGCAGCCAATATTGGGCTGCACGCGAGCAGTACTTC. Its protein is CVSSQYWAAREQYF.

Sample share makes this clonotype medium-sized. The V call is TRBV19, the J call TRBJ2-7; 8 nucleotides line up with TRBD1. Trimming took 5 bases from V and 2 from J; bases not matched to a gene: 8. This CDR3 has 15 residues. Germline CDR1 and CDR2: LNHDA and SQIVND (reference sequence). The chain's CDR3 is CASSDSDRATYEQYF. The CDR3 nucleotides are TGTGCCAGTAGTGACTCGGACAGGGCCACCTACGAGCAGTACTTC. The full variable domain, completed using reference TRBV19 and TRBJ2-7, is DGGITQSPKYLFRKEGQNVTLSCEQNLNHDAMYWYRQDPGQGLRLIYYSQIVNDFQKGDIAEGYSVSREKKESFPLTVTSAQKNPTAFYLCASSDSDRATYEQYFGPGTRLTVT.

By frequency in the sample, this clonotype is medium-sized (0.01 to 0.1%). The chain uses TRBV29-1 and TRBJ2-3; D call uncertain. With 4 bases removed from V and 6 bases from J, the gap between germline ends came to 11 bases. The CDR3 is made up of 12 amino acids. CDR1 is SQVTM and CDR2 is ANQGSEA in the germline V gene. For the CDR3, the DNA is TGCAGCGTTGGCCACGGTGAGGATACGCAGTATTTT. It codes for CSVGHGEDTQYF.

By sample share, this clonotype is medium-sized. V gene TRBV19 combines with J gene TRBJ2-7; D possibly uses TRBD1 or TRBD2 (5 bases each). Deletions cut 5 bases from V and 0 bases from J, with 14 bases between. Germline V gene sequence: CDR1 LNHDA, CDR2 SQIVND (reference sequence). The CDR3 length is 15 residues. The CDR3 here is CASSLGTSGSYEQYF. CDR3 DNA sequence: TGTGCCAGTAGTTTAGGGACGTCGGGCTCCTACGAGCAGTACTTC.

This clonotype is judged medium-sized. CDR3 DNA sequence: TGTGCCAGCAGCGTCAGCGGGAGTTCCTACAATGAGCAGTTCTTC. Amino acids: CASSVSGSSYNEQFF. The J gene is TRBJ2-1, the V gene TRBV9, with 8 bases that match TRBD2. Germline CDR1 and CDR2: SGDLS and YYNGEE. J lost 1 base, V lost 2 bases, and 2 bases had no gene match. The CDR3 is 15 residues long.